This TCR beta chain was observed in a study of early T cells in non-severe SARS-CoV-2 infection. This clonotype was observed a few times. This CDR3 has 17 residues. CDR1 and CDR2 (germline): DFQATT, SNEGSKA (reference sequence). The junction had 8 bases not matched to a gene; V was cut back by 2 bases and J by 1 base. TCRdb fed the 5' RACE reads into MiXCR, producing one record per CDR3 protein. The sample includes some 53,000 distinct CDR3 sequences, around 8% of them seen just once. This rearrangement joins TRBV20-1 to TRBJ1-1; TRBD1 matches 12 bases. The receptor comes from an adult who was a healthcare worker with PCR-confirmed SARS-CoV-2 infection or an uninfected control (not recorded which). Material: whole blood. The DNA of the CDR3 is TGCAGTGCTAGACCAAGGGACAGGGGGCGGGCGAACACTGAAGCTTTCTTT. This gives the protein CSARPRDRGRANTEAFF.